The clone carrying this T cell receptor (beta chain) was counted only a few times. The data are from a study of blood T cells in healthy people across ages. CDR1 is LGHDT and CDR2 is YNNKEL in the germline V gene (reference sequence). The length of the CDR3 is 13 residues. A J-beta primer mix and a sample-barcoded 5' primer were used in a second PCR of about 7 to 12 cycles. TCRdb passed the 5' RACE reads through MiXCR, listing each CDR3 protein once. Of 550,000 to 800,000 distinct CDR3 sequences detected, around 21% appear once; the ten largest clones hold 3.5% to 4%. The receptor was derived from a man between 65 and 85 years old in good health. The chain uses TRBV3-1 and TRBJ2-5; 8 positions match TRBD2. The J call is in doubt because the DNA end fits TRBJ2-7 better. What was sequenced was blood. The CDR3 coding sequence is TGTGCCAGCAGCCACAGCGGGAGTGGCGAGCAGTACTTC. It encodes CASSHSGSGEQYF.